This T cell receptor (beta chain) was captured by sequencing in a study of blood T cell repertoires in COVID-19. Study overall: From the United States, Italy and Spain came samples of acute and convalescent COVID-19. Sample material is recorded as cDNA or gDNA derived from T cells, B-cell-depleted T cells, or PBMCs.

In the study's own analysis: Reference gene primer amplification gave estimated nucleated cell counts. TCRdb keeps only in-frame clones here, not all; method: immunoSEQ multiplex PCR. V and J calls and clone size follow that table, whereas D and trimming were derived from the DNA. The profile shows 45,000 to 65,000 clones, roughly 89% of them singletons. Trimming cost V 2 bases and J 1 base, with 8 bases left between them. Germline V gene data show CDR1 as MNHEY and CDR2 as SMNVEV (reference sequence). The CDR3 totals 14 residues. The sample consisted of peripheral blood. V is TRBV27 and J is TRBJ1-1, with D tentatively TRBD1 (5 bases). This clonotype originated in a human donor in a cohort sampled during active COVID-19. The DNA of the CDR3 is TGTGCCAGCAGTTTAGCCAGGGCGAACACTGAAGCTTTCTTT. Protein sequence: CASSLARANTEAFF.